One and the same sample provided the 17 T cell receptor beta chains below, sequenced in a study of radiation and T cells in renal cell carcinoma. The time point is: baseline pretreatment blood. Treatment reported: 15 Gy SBRT to primary tumor, nephrectomy 4 weeks later. Using immunoSEQ multiplex PCR, the repertoire was profiled, and TCRdb retains in-frame clones only, with some absent. The data contain more than 75,000 clones, 82% of them singletons. Specimen: blood, collected from a patient whose treatment included radiotherapy and nephrectomy. The source is a man in his sixties with renal cell carcinoma.

The CDR3 is CASSLEGYSNQPQHF. In DNA, the CDR3 is TGCGCCAGCAGCTTGGAGGGTTATAGCAATCAGCCCCAGCATTTT. This rearrangement joins TRBV5-1 to TRBJ1-5, with D unclear. V was clipped by 0 bases and J by 0 bases, with 7 bases between them. The CDR3 contains 15 residues. Germline V CDR1 and CDR2: SGHRS, YFSETQ.

In its sample, this clone was seen a few times. This chain uses TRBV22-1 with TRBJ1-5. TRBV22-1 corresponds to a pseudogene. The CDR3 sequence is 14 residues long. The DNA of the CDR3 is TGTCCTGGGAGCGCTCGGGCCTACAATCAGCCCCAGCATTTT. It yields the protein CPGSARAYNQPQHF.

This clone was seen only a few times. V gene TRBV7-9 combines with J gene TRBJ2-7; maybe TRBD1 (5 bases). In germline, CDR1 is SEHNR, CDR2 FQNEAQ (reference sequence). Trimming pared 7 bases from V and 5 bases from J, leaving 9 bases between. The CDR3 loop spans 11 amino acids. This CDR3 is CASTIGDEQYF. CDR3 sequence (DNA): TGTGCCAGCACCATAGGGGACGAGCAGTACTTC.

V usage is TRBV19 and J usage is TRBJ2-1; 8 bases align to TRBD1. Germline V lookup: CDR1 LNHDA, CDR2 SQIVND (reference sequence). This CDR3 is 15 amino acids long. V lost 5 bases, J lost 6 bases, and 9 bases stayed unmatched. DNA for the CDR3: TGTGCCAGTAGTCTCGGACAGGGACGAGTCAATGAGCAGTTCTTC. Its translation: CASSLGQGRVNEQFF. The variable domain in full, with the rest retrieved from reference TRBV19 and TRBJ2-1, is DGGITQSPKYLFRKEGQNVTLSCEQNLNHDAMYWYRQDPGQGLRLIYYSQIVNDFQKGDIAEGYSVSREKKESFPLTVTSAQKNPTAFYLCASSLGQGRVNEQFFGPGTRLTVL.

The gene calls are TRBV7-2 and TRBJ2-7; the match to TRBD1 covers 7 bases. The CDR3 contains 13 residues. Trimming at V came to 5 bases and at J to 6 bases, leaving 7 bases not matched to a gene. In germline, CDR1 is SGHTA, CDR2 FQGNSA. The CDR3 DNA reads TGTGCCAGCAGCGTTAAGGGGGCACGCGAGCAGTACTTC. Protein sequence: CASSVKGAREQYF.

This clone was detected ten times or more. The chain recombines TRBV5-1 with TRBJ2-2; the D is unclear. With 3 bases removed from V and 5 bases from J, the gap between germline ends came to 14 bases. The CDR3 spans 15 residues. Germline V gene sequence: CDR1 SGHRS, CDR2 YFSETQ. The CDR3 is CASSSTLTVTGELFF. The CDR3 DNA is TGCGCCAGCAGCTCGACACTAACGGTTACCGGGGAGCTGTTTTTT. The variable domain in full, completed from reference TRBV5-1 and TRBJ2-2, reads KAGVTQTPRYLIKTRGQQVTLSCSPISGHRSVSWYQQTPGQGLQFLFEYFSETQRNKGNFPGRFSGRQFSNSRSEMNVSTLELGDSALYLCASSSTLTVTGELFFGEGSRLTVL.

The chain links TRBV5-8 to TRBJ2-5; 10 bases are shared with TRBD1. Germline V lookup: CDR1 SGHTS, CDR2 YDEGEE. V trimming: 4 bases; J trimming: 4 bases; junction bases outside the gene matches: 10. The CDR3 is 16 amino acids. CDR3 residues: CASSPGGQGRRETQYF. Here the CDR3 DNA reads TGTGCCAGCAGCCCGGGGGGACAGGGGAGGAGAGAGACCCAGTACTTC.

In this sample, this clone turned up once. The chain combines TRBV14 with TRBJ2-1; 13 bases align to TRBD2. V shed 6 bases, J shed 0 bases, and the junction held 8 bases outside the gene matches. Looked up from germline, CDR1 is SGHDN and CDR2 is FVKESK. CDR3 length: 18 amino acids. This CDR3 is CASSQGLAGPYSYNEQFF. CDR3 DNA: TGTGCCAGCAGTCAGGGACTAGCGGGACCCTACTCCTACAATGAGCAGTTCTTC.

The V and J genes are TRBV13 and TRBJ1-1; D perhaps matches TRBD1 (5 bases). The CDR3 loop spans 15 amino acids. Per the germline V gene, CDR1 is PRHDT and CDR2 is FYEKMQ (reference sequence). V was shortened by 1 base and J by 3 bases, with 12 bases between the two germline ends. The CDR3 region has the DNA TGTGCCAGCAGCTTAGAGACTGGAGGGGACACTGAAGCTTTCTTT. Its translation: CASSLETGGDTEAFF.

This clone was counted only a few times. The V and J genes are TRBV7-2 and TRBJ1-2, with no clear D. Trimming removed 1 base at V and 7 bases at J, with 10 bases between. Germline V gene sequence: CDR1 SGHTA, CDR2 FQGNSA. The CDR3 loop spans 13 amino acids. CDR3 region: CASSLVAGFGYTF. The DNA of the CDR3 is TGTGCCAGCAGCTTAGTGGCGGGGTTTGGCTACACCTTC.

V is TRBV13 and J is TRBJ1-1; 9 bases agree with TRBD1. The CDR3 is 14 residues long. Germline CDR1 PRHDT, CDR2 FYEKMQ (reference sequence). With 3 bases clipped from V and 6 bases from J, the junction kept 5 bases outside the gene matches. CDR3 sequence (DNA): TGTGCCAGCAGCTTCACAGGGGGCGCGTCTGAAGCTTTCTTT. Its protein is CASSFTGGASEAFF.

The V gene is TRBV5-6, the J gene TRBJ2-3, with a weak D call TRBD2 (7 bases). V gave up 4 bases and J gave up 6 bases, with 24 bases separating them. Germline V lookup: CDR1 SGHDT, CDR2 YYEEEE. The CDR3 loop spans 17 amino acids. The CDR3 DNA follows: TGTGCCAGCAGCAGGCAGGGGCCATTGGGACTATCTGATACGCAGTATTTT. Encoded protein: CASSRQGPLGLSDTQYF.

The chain combines TRBV19 with TRBJ1-2; no definite D call. Germline CDR1 is LNHDA and CDR2 is SQIVND (reference sequence). The length of the CDR3 is 12 residues. Trimming took off 6 bases at V and 8 bases at J, with 13 bases between the two ends. The CDR3 DNA follows: TGTGCCAGTAGCCCGGTGGGGTGGGGCTACACCTTC. Encoded protein: CASSPVGWGYTF.

This chain links TRBV11-2 with TRBJ2-3, with D perhaps matching TRBD1 (6 bases). The germline CDR1 and CDR2 sequences are SGHAT and FQNNGV. Trimming pared 7 bases from V and 2 bases from J, leaving 13 bases between. The CDR3 is made up of 14 amino acids. The CDR3 DNA reads TGTGCCAGCATAGCAGGGGTCCTCACAGATACGCAGTATTTT. Its translation: CASIAGVLTDTQYF.

The J gene is TRBJ2-1, the V gene TRBV27, with D hard to call. The CDR3 length is 14 residues. Germline assignment: CDR1 MNHEY and CDR2 SMNVEV (reference sequence). V lost 4 bases and J lost 4, with 11 bases in between. CDR3 sequence (DNA): TGTGCCAGCAGTTCAGGAGCCGGTTACAATGAGCAGTTCTTC. Its protein is CASSSGAGYNEQFF.

V and J are TRBV7-8 and TRBJ1-2; no firm D call. V lost 5 bases and J 1 base, leaving 11 bases between the germline ends. CDR3 length: 14 amino acids. Germline loops: CDR1 SGHVS, CDR2 FQNEAQ. The CDR3 coding sequence is TGTGCCAGCAGCCCCATTCGAAATAACTATGGCTACACCTTC. Its translation is CASSPIRNNYGYTF.

V gene TRBV18 combines with J gene TRBJ2-1; D gene unclear. The CDR3 length is 17 residues. Trimming took 3 bases from V and 6 from J, leaving 21 bases between them. CDR1 is KGHSH, CDR2 LQKENI, per germline. CDR3 sequence: CASSPEFPVLAGNEQFF. The CDR3 nucleotides are TGTGCCAGCTCACCGGAGTTCCCAGTCTTAGCTGGCAATGAGCAGTTCTTC.